This entry lists 4 T cell receptor beta chains sequenced from one sample in a study of blood T cell repertoires in COVID-19. Produced via immunoSEQ multiplex PCR; TCRdb's table is partial and in-frame only. The data show about 190,000 clones, about 85% seen once. Sample: peripheral blood. These receptors all stem from a man between 65 and 85 years old with active or convalescent COVID-19.

The chain has TRBV7-9 and TRBJ1-1; D call uncertain. The germline gives CDR1 SEHNR, CDR2 FQNEAQ (reference sequence). This CDR3 region has 14 residues. Between the trimmed V and J ends, which lost 1 base and 4 bases, there was a span of 10 bases. The CDR3 DNA reads as TGTGCCAGCAGCTTAGACTCACTAGGCACTGAAGCTTTCTTT. This translates into CASSLDSLGTEAFF. Full variable domain (missing parts from reference TRBV7-9 and TRBJ1-1): DTGVSQNPRHKITKRGQNVTFRCDPISEHNRLYWYRQTLGQGPEFLTYFQNEAQLEKSRLLSDRFSAERPKGSFSTLEIQRTEQGDSAMYLCASSLDSLGTEAFFGQGTRLTVV.

This sequence joins TRBV13 and TRBJ2-7, with 8 nucleotides matching TRBD1. Germline values: CDR1 PRHDT, CDR2 FYEKMQ (reference sequence). V gave up 0 bases and J gave up 0 bases; unmatched junction bases: 1. The CDR3 contains 15 residues. The CDR3 loop is CASSLGQGASYEQYF. The CDR3 DNA is TGTGCCAGCAGCTTAGGGCAGGGGGCCTCCTACGAGCAGTACTTC.

The rearrangement links TRBV9 to TRBJ1-6; 9 nucleotides agree with TRBD1. The CDR3 loop spans 15 amino acids. Germline values: CDR1 SGDLS, CDR2 YYNGEE. The trim removed 4 bases at V and 7 bases at J, leaving 6 bases unmatched. The CDR3 reads CASSPSGTGNSPLHF. The CDR3 region has the DNA TGTGCCAGCAGCCCTAGTGGGACAGGGAATTCACCCCTCCACTTT. Supplemented by reference TRBV9 and TRBJ1-6, the full variable domain reads DSGVTQTPKHLITATGQRVTLRCSPRSGDLSVYWYQQSLDQGLQFLIQYYNGEERAKGNILERFSAQQFPDLHSELNLSSLELGDSALYFCASSPSGTGNSPLHFGNGTRLTVT.

Worth noting for this clone: One junction end disagrees with the germline gene, perhaps due to a read error. The chain joins TRBV4-1 to TRBJ2-1, with D possibly TRBD2 on 5 matching bases. The CDR3 sequence is 16 residues long. CDR1 and CDR2 from the germline V gene are MGHRA and YSYEKL. CDR3 in amino acids: CASTQERELRRNEQFF. CDR3 DNA sequence: TGCGCCAGCACCCAAGAACGGGAACTAAGGCGCAATGAGCAGTTCTTC.